Each of the 28 T cell receptor beta chains below was sequenced from the same sample in a study of Ad26.COV2.S vaccination and SARS-CoV-2 variants (dated by TCRdb to the early 2020s). Library preparation employed the immunoSEQ multiplex PCR assay. TCRdb provides this immuneACCESS table in a form limited to in-frame rearrangements. Some clones are lacking; in checked studies, under half of them reflect an unresolved V gene, and why the rest are absent is not known. The sample includes around 340,000 clones, with about 89% observed a single time. The ten largest clones add up to around 4.5% of the sample. Sample treatment or condition, as interpreted from the label and publication: about 20 received Ad26.COV2.S at low or high dose, single or two shots; 5 received placebo; per-sample allocation not given. For vaccine and placebo recipients, the sequenced repertoires came from samples collected on day 63 after the first injection.

Sequenced material: peripheral blood, taken in a trial of Ad26.COV2.S vaccine versus placebo. The origin of the receptors is a person between 18 and 65 years old who received the Ad26.COV2.S COVID-19 vaccine or a placebo.

The V gene is TRBV2, the J gene TRBJ2-3; maybe TRBD2 (6 bases). CDR3 size: 16 residues. Germline values: CDR1 SNHLY, CDR2 FYNNEI. The V and J ends lost 7 bases and 1 base respectively, with 18 bases between them. CDR3 residues: CASIGRPTRGTDTQYF. For the CDR3, the DNA is TGTGCCAGCATCGGGAGACCCACTCGAGGCACAGATACGCAGTATTTT.

The chain employs TRBV24-1 and TRBJ1-5; no reliable D call. There are 12 residues in the CDR3. The V gene lost 10 bases and the J gene lost 5 bases, with 11 bases spanning the gap. CDR1 and CDR2 (germline): KGHDR, SFDVKD. CDR3 residues: CATTDGYQPQHF. The CDR3 bases are TGTGCCACGACCGACGGGTATCAGCCCCAGCATTTT.

The V and J genes are TRBV7-8 and TRBJ2-7; 7 nucleotides align to TRBD1. V shed 4 bases and J 6 bases; nucleotides not matched to a gene: 12. The CDR3 contains 15 residues. CDR1 is SGHVS and CDR2 is FQNEAQ in the germline V gene. DNA of the CDR3: TGTGCCAGCAGCTCGAGGACACAGGGGCACCTCGAGCAGTACTTC. It specifies CASSSRTQGHLEQYF.

The chain is built from TRBV6-2 or TRBV6-3 and TRBJ1-1, with TRBD1 matching 8 bases. Germline CDR1 and CDR2: MNHEY and SVGEGT. V was pared by 6 bases and J by 1 base, with 10 bases of the junction left unmatched. The CDR3 length is 16 residues. The CDR3 spells CASSFAGGAENTEAFF. CDR3 in DNA: TGTGCCAGCAGCTTCGCAGGGGGCGCTGAGAACACTGAAGCTTTCTTT.

J is TRBJ1-1 and V is TRBV19; D is perhaps TRBD1 (5 bases). Germline CDR1 reads LNHDA; CDR2 reads SQIVND (reference sequence). The CDR3 has 17 residues. V dropped 4 bases and J dropped 0 bases, with 18 bases sitting between them. CDR3 in amino acids: CASSSPNQGLMNTEAFF. The CDR3 nucleotides read TGTGCCAGTAGTAGCCCCAATCAGGGACTCATGAACACTGAAGCTTTCTTT.

In this sample, this clone turned up once. This chain joins TRBV3-1 (or the pseudogene TRBV3-2) and TRBJ2-1; 12 positions agree with TRBD2. Germline-derived CDR1 and CDR2 are LGHDT and YNNKEL (reference sequence). This CDR3 comprises 14 residues. The ends lost 4 bases at V and 5 bases at J; junction bases unmatched: 0. In nucleotides, the CDR3 is TGTGCCAGCAGCCGGACTAGCGGGGACAATGAGCAGTTCTTC. This codes for CASSRTSGDNEQFF.

Comment on this clone: The identical CDR3 is also encoded by other nucleotide sequences in the sample. The rearrangement uses TRBV7-2 and TRBJ2-2; D perhaps matches TRBD1 (6 bases). CDR3 length: 15 residues. CDR1 and CDR2 from the germline V gene are SGHTA and FQGNSA. V was trimmed by 3 bases and J by 0 bases, leaving 8 bases between them. The CDR3 loop reads CASSLDRTNTGELFF. For the CDR3, the DNA is TGTGCCAGCAGCTTGGACAGAACGAACACCGGGGAGCTGTTTTTT.

This clone came up a few times. The chain carries TRBV7-8 and TRBJ1-5; no definite D call. V lost 1 base and J 4 bases, leaving 8 bases between the germline ends. This CDR3 contains 14 residues. In germline, CDR1 is SGHVS, CDR2 FQNEAQ. CDR3 region: CASSLVALNQPQHF. Here the CDR3 DNA reads TGTGCCAGCAGCTTAGTTGCCTTGAATCAGCCCCAGCATTTT.

CDR3 in DNA: TGTGCCAGCAGCCCAAGGGACAGGGGGCGATTCTACGAGCAGTACTTC. Protein product: CASSPRDRGRFYEQYF. V is TRBV7-8 and J is TRBJ2-7, with TRBD1 matching 12 bases. Trimming cost V 5 bases and J 3 bases; bases outside gene matches: 8. The CDR3 consists of 16 residues. CDR1 is SGHVS and CDR2 is FQNEAQ in the germline V gene.

This CDR3 is CANGQGNTDTQYF. For the CDR3, the DNA is TGTGCCAATGGACAGGGAAACACAGATACGCAGTATTTT. The V call is TRBV10-3, the J call TRBJ2-3; 8 nucleotides line up with TRBD1. The length of the CDR3 is 13 residues. The J segment lost 2 bases and the V segment lost 10 bases, leaving 5 bases of the junction unmatched. Per germline, CDR1 ENHRY and CDR2 SYGVKD.

J is TRBJ1-1 and V is TRBV28; D remains ambiguous. Germline-derived CDR1 and CDR2 are MDHEN and SYDVKM. The CDR3 totals 12 residues. The ends were cut back, 2 bases at V and 5 bases at J, with 6 bases in the middle. CDR3 nucleotides: TGTGCCAGCAGTTTAACTCGGACTGAAGCTTTCTTT. Its protein is CASSLTRTEAFF. Filled out from reference TRBV28 and TRBJ1-1, the complete variable domain reads DVKVTQSSRYLVKRTGEKVFLECVQDMDHENMFWYRQDPGLGLRLIYFSYDVKMKEKGDIPEGYSVSREKKERFSLILESASTNQTSMYLCASSLTRTEAFFGQGTRLTVV.

The chain employs TRBV7-2 and TRBJ1-2; 10 bases map to TRBD1. Germline values: CDR1 SGHTA, CDR2 FQGNSA. CDR3 length: 19 amino acids. V lost 0 bases and J lost 5; bases outside the gene matches: 15. Here the CDR3 reads CASSLAIGTGDPNDYGYTF. The CDR3 nucleotides are TGTGCCAGCAGCTTAGCGATCGGGACAGGGGACCCCAACGATTATGGCTACACCTTC. Looking up the rest from reference TRBV7-2 and TRBJ1-2 gives the full variable domain: GAGVSQSPSNKVTEKGKDVELRCDPISGHTALYWYRQSLGQGLEFLIYFQGNSAPDKSGLPSDRFSAERTGGSVSTLTIQRTQQEDSAVYLCASSLAIGTGDPNDYGYTFGSGTRLTVV.

A note on this clone: Other DNA sequences of this sample code for an identical CDR3. V gene TRBV29-1 combines with J gene TRBJ1-5, with D unclear. V lost 6 bases and J 4 bases, leaving 10 bases between the germline ends. CDR3 length: 12 residues. Germline CDR1 and CDR2: SQVTM and ANQGSEA. The CDR3 nucleotides read TGCAGCGTGGGTGACGGGAATCAGCCCCAGCATTTT. Its translation: CSVGDGNQPQHF. Combining the CDR3 with reference TRBV29-1 and TRBJ1-5 gives the whole variable domain SAVISQKPSRDICQRGTSLTIQCQVDSQVTMMFWYRQQPGQSLTLIATANQGSEATYESGFVIDKFPISRPNLTFSTLTVSNMSPEDSSIYLCSVGDGNQPQHFGDGTRLSIL.

This chain links TRBV3-1 (or the pseudogene TRBV3-2) with TRBJ1-1; 7 positions match TRBD1. The CDR3 extends over 14 amino acids. V lost 4 bases, J lost 1 base, and 3 bases stayed unmatched. In germline, CDR1 is LGHDT, CDR2 YNNKEL (reference sequence). Here the CDR3 reads CASSPRTGNTEAFF. The CDR3 DNA reads TGTGCCAGCAGCCCGAGGACAGGGAACACTGAAGCTTTCTTT.

The chain carries TRBV28 and TRBJ2-1; unclear D gene. There are 17 residues in the CDR3. The V end lost 4 bases, the J end lost 0 bases, and 16 bases lay between the germline ends. Germline V lookup: CDR1 MDHEN, CDR2 SYDVKM. The CDR3 reads CASSSLRQQSSYNEQFF. The CDR3 region has the DNA TGTGCCAGCAGTTCCCTGCGGCAGCAAAGCTCCTACAATGAGCAGTTCTTC.

This clone was counted a single time. The J gene is TRBJ2-5, the V gene TRBV2; possibly TRBD1 for D (5 bases). Germline-derived CDR1 and CDR2 are SNHLY and FYNNEI. This CDR3 spans 12 amino acids. The V end lost 7 bases, the J end lost 2 bases, and 8 bases lay between the germline ends. The DNA of the CDR3 is TGTGCCAGCACCAGACAGCAAGAGACCCAGTACTTC. Translating it yields CASTRQQETQYF.

This sequence joins TRBV3-1 (or the pseudogene TRBV3-2) and TRBJ2-7, with TRBD2 matching 7 bases. The CDR3 loop spans 15 amino acids. Germline V gives CDR1 LGHDT, CDR2 YNNKEL (reference sequence). The J segment lost 0 bases and the V segment lost 3 bases, leaving 5 bases of the junction unmatched. CDR3 bases: TGTGCCAGCAGCCATATGGGAGGGCACTCCTACGAGCAGTACTTC. This gives the protein CASSHMGGHSYEQYF.

The genes are TRBV5-1 and TRBJ2-2, with D possibly being TRBD2 (6 bases). V was trimmed by 4 bases and J by 7 bases, leaving 20 bases between them. Germline loops: CDR1 SGHRS, CDR2 YFSETQ. This CDR3 contains 16 residues. CDR3 DNA sequence: TGCGCCAGCAGCCCGCAGCCGGGAGAAGGGGTCGGGGAGCTGTTTTTT. It translates to CASSPQPGEGVGELFF.

The chain links TRBV15 to TRBJ2-1, with 8 bases matching TRBD1. This CDR3 is 17 amino acids long. Germline V gives CDR1 LNHNV, CDR2 YYDKDF (reference sequence). Trimming took 3 bases from V and 6 from J; bases not matched to a gene: 13. CDR3 amino acids: CATSREPGGLPGNEQFF. DNA of the CDR3: TGTGCCACCAGCAGGGAGCCAGGGGGCCTCCCCGGCAATGAGCAGTTCTTC.

The chain recombines TRBV6-5 with TRBJ1-5; no reliable D call. V lost 11 bases to trimming and J lost 6 bases, with 20 bases between them. CDR3 length: 14 amino acids. Germline values: CDR1 MNHEY, CDR2 SVGAGI. The CDR3 nucleotides read TGTGCCTCGGGGAGAATAGGTTTGGGTCAGCCCCAGCATTTT. Protein sequence: CASGRIGLGQPQHF.

J is TRBJ1-2 and V is TRBV4-3; D is perhaps TRBD1 (5 bases). Germline CDR1 LGHNA, CDR2 YSLEER. This CDR3 has 15 residues. Trimming left V 0 bases short and J 8 bases short, with 16 bases between. The chain's CDR3 is CASSQDPPGYNGYTF. CDR3 sequence (DNA): TGCGCCAGCAGCCAAGATCCTCCAGGGTATAACGGCTACACCTTC.

V gene TRBV2 combines with J gene TRBJ2-4, with 8 nucleotides matching TRBD2. Germline V CDR1 and CDR2: SNHLY, FYNNEI. The CDR3 is 17 amino acids. V was pared by 2 bases and J by 5 bases, with 11 bases of the junction left unmatched. The CDR3 nucleotides read TGTGCCAGCAGTGAAACGGGGGGGCATAGGCCCCAAAACATTCAGTACTTC. Amino acid sequence: CASSETGGHRPQNIQYF.

This clone came up once. The chain recombines TRBV18 with TRBJ1-3; 8 nucleotides agree with TRBD1. V lost 2 bases, J lost 4 bases, and 7 bases stayed unmatched. The CDR3 is 16 residues long. Germline V CDR1 and CDR2: KGHSH, LQKENI. The CDR3 region is CASSPITGGNGNTIYF. The CDR3 DNA sequence: TGTGCCAGCTCACCAATTACAGGGGGAAACGGAAACACCATATATTTT.

V is TRBV28 and J is TRBJ1-4, with no clear D. The V gene's germline CDR1 is MDHEN and CDR2 SYDVKM. The CDR3 loop spans 14 amino acids. The germline V and J ends were trimmed by 6 bases and 6 bases, with 14 bases remaining between them. This CDR3 is CASSTGGSYEKLFF. The CDR3 DNA sequence: TGTGCCAGCAGCACCGGTGGATCCTATGAAAAACTGTTTTTT.

J is TRBJ1-1 and V is TRBV10-3; 12 bases fit TRBD1. CDR1 ENHRY and CDR2 SYGVKD come from the germline V gene. V gave up 0 bases and J gave up 1 base; unmatched junction bases: 3. The CDR3 has 17 residues. CDR3 nucleotides: TGTGCCATCAGTGAGTCGGGACAGGGGGCGGGGAACACTGAAGCTTTCTTT. Translation gives CAISESGQGAGNTEAFF.

The chain couples TRBV29-1 to TRBJ2-5; D is possibly TRBD1 (6 bases). The CDR3 sequence is 11 residues long. From germline, CDR1 is SQVTM and CDR2 ANQGSEA. Trimming pared 7 bases from V and 2 bases from J, leaving 8 bases between. CDR3 coding DNA: TGCAGCGGGGGGCCTCAAGAGACCCAGTACTTC. It yields the protein CSGGPQETQYF.

This chain joins TRBV5-1 and TRBJ2-7; the D gene is possibly TRBD2 (6 bases). Trimming removed 3 bases at V and 1 base at J, with 17 bases between. This CDR3 comprises 16 residues. Germline lookup yields CDR1 SGHRS and CDR2 YFSETQ. The CDR3 spells CASSSGRDRVSYEQYF. The CDR3 DNA is TGCGCCAGCAGCTCGGGGCGGGATAGAGTATCCTACGAGCAGTACTTC.

This rearrangement joins TRBV19 to TRBJ1-5; D not resolved. Per the germline V gene, CDR1 is LNHDA and CDR2 is SQIVND (reference sequence). The V end was cut by 4 bases, the J end by 1 base, with 14 bases between. The CDR3 consists of 16 residues. CDR3 sequence (DNA): TGTGCCAGTAGTACGTACTCTGCGGGGAGCAATCAGCCCCAGCATTTT. Translation: CASSTYSAGSNQPQHF.